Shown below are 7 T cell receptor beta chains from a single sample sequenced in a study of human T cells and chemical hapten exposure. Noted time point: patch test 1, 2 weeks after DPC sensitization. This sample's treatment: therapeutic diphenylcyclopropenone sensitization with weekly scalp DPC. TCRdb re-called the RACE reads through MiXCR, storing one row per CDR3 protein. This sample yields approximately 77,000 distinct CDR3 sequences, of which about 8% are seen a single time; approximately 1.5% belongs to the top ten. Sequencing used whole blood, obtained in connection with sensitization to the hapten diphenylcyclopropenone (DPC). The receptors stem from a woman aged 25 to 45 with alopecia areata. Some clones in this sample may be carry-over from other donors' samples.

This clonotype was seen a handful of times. The CDR3 region has the DNA TGTGCCAGCAGCCCCCAACTAGCGGGGAGCACAGATACGCAGTATTTT. Its protein is CASSPQLAGSTDTQYF. The chain joins TRBV7-9 to TRBJ2-3; 10 nucleotides line up with TRBD2. The V gene's germline CDR1 is SEHNR and CDR2 FQNEAQ (reference sequence). The CDR3 has 16 amino acids. Trimming cost V 5 bases and J 0 bases; bases outside gene matches: 5.

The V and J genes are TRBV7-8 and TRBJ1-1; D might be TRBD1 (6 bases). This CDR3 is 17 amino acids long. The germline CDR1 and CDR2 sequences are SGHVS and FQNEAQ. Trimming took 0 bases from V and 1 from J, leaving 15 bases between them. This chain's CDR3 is CASSLARSRGPNTEAFF. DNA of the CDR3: TGTGCCAGCAGCTTAGCGAGGTCCAGGGGCCCGAACACTGAAGCTTTCTTT.

CDR3 sequence: CASSPILDTEAFF. The CDR3 bases are TGTGCCAGCAGCCCAATCCTGGACACTGAAGCTTTCTTT. V usage is TRBV7-2 and J usage is TRBJ1-1; D is unresolved. This CDR3 spans 13 amino acids. V lost 5 bases and J lost 3, with 10 bases in between. In germline, CDR1 is SGHTA, CDR2 FQGNSA.

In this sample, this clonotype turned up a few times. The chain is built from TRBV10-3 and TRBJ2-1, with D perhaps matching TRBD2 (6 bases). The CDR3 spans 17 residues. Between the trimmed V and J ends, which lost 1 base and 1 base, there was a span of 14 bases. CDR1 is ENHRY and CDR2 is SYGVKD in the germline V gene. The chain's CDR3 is CAISEWTGTQSYNEQFF. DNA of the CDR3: TGTGCCATCAGTGAGTGGACCGGGACTCAATCCTACAATGAGCAGTTCTTC.

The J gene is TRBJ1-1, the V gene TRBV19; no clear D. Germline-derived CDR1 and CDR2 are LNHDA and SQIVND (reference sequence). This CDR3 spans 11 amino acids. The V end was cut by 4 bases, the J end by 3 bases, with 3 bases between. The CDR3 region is CASSRYTEAFF. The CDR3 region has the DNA TGTGCCAGTAGTAGATACACTGAAGCTTTCTTT.

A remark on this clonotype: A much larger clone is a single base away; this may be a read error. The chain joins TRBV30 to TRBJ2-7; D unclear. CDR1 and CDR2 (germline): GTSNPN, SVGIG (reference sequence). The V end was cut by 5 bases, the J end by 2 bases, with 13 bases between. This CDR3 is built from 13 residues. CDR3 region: CAWSPTRPYEQYF. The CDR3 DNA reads TGTGCCTGGTCTCCCACCCGGCCCTACGAGCAGTACTTC.

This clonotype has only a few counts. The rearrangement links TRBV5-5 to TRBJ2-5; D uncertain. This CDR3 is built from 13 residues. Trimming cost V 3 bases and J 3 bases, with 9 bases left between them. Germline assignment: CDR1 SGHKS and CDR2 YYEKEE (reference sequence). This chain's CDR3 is CASSCDTEETQYF. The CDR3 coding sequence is TGTGCCAGCAGCTGTGACACCGAAGAGACCCAGTACTTC.